Included here is one TCR beta chain sequence, with context. Its antigen is still unknown. The V gene's germline CDR1 is MNHEY and CDR2 SMNVEV (reference sequence). The CDR3 loop spans 13 amino acids. Trimming shortened V by 4 bases and J by 5 bases, and 11 bases separated the two germline ends. This specimen comes from a study of shared clonotypes between healthy human individuals. Overall study results and limits: The authors expected sequencing depth to affect clonotype sharing among donors.

The study ran the assay at deep level. Some 29,000 T cell genomes (approximately 180 ng DNA) went into each sorted-subset replicate. The authors' processing: Quality scores were absent from the junction-only immunoSEQ sequences, so filtering differed. Produced via immunoSEQ multiplex PCR; TCRdb's table is partial and in-frame only. That table furnishes V, J and clone size, whereas the DNA furnished D and trimming. The sample gives millions of clones, about 93% of which show up once; under 2% is in the top ten. Naive CD8 isolation took CD45RO-negative cells positively selected for CCR7 and excluded terminally differentiated effector memory CD45RA+ cells.

Specimen: naive CD8+ T cells from PBMCs. The clonotype comes from a man aged 18 to 29 in good health. Some clones in this sample may be carry-over from other donors' samples. The chain combines TRBV27 with TRBJ1-1, with D maybe TRBD1 (5 bases). Written as DNA, the CDR3 is TGTGCCAGCAGTTATATTCAGGGTACTGAAGCTTTCTTT. The encoded protein is CASSYIQGTEAFF.